The 9 T cell receptor beta chains in this list originate from one sample, sequenced in a study of shared clonotypes between healthy human individuals. The method was immunoSEQ multiplex PCR; TCRdb's version includes in-frame clones alone and lacks a portion of them. Here the sample spans approximately 640,000 clones, roughly 70% being singletons. The sample was memory CD4+ T cells sorted from blood. The subset: CD45RA-negative fraction. These receptors all stem from a woman in her 30s in good health.

The J gene is TRBJ1-1, the V gene TRBV5-5, with D hard to call. The germline V and J ends were trimmed by 0 bases and 8 bases, with 5 bases remaining between them. The CDR3 length is 11 residues. Looked up from germline, CDR1 is SGHKS and CDR2 is YYEKEE (reference sequence). This CDR3 is CASSLEWEAFF. CDR3 DNA: TGTGCCAGCAGCTTGGAGTGGGAAGCTTTCTTT.

The rearrangement uses TRBV6-1 and TRBJ1-5; 7 positions match TRBD1. Trimming took 4 bases from V and 0 from J; bases not matched to a gene: 6. This CDR3 has 16 amino acids. Germline CDR1 reads MNHNS; CDR2 reads SASEGT. The CDR3 is CASSAQGVYSNQPQHF. The CDR3 DNA sequence: TGTGCCAGCAGTGCGCAGGGGGTATATAGCAATCAGCCCCAGCATTTT.

The chain employs TRBV10-2 and TRBJ2-1; 9 bases map to TRBD2. J gave up 2 bases and V 8 bases, and 10 bases lay outside the gene matches. The CDR3 extends over 16 amino acids. Germline V gene data show CDR1 as WSHSY and CDR2 as SAAADI. CDR3 residues: CASGLEREDPYNEQFF. The CDR3 nucleotides read TGCGCCAGCGGCCTCGAGCGGGAGGACCCCTACAATGAGCAGTTCTTC.

This clone was counted ten times or more. The chain carries TRBV6-1 and TRBJ2-2; tentative D call: TRBD2 (5 bases). The V and J ends lost 2 bases and 6 bases respectively, with 13 bases between them. CDR1 is MNHNS and CDR2 is SASEGT in the germline V gene. CDR3 size: 15 residues. The CDR3 sequence is CASSEQSLVPGELFF. The CDR3 bases are TGTGCCAGCAGTGAACAATCACTAGTGCCCGGGGAGCTGTTTTTT.

Only one count was recorded for this clone. The chain links TRBV4-2 to TRBJ2-2; 8 bases align to TRBD2. The V segment lost 0 bases and the J segment 8 bases; nucleotides outside the gene matches: 8. CDR1 is LGHNA and CDR2 is YNFKEQ in the germline V gene. There are 16 residues in the CDR3. CDR3 bases: TGTGCCAGCAGCCAAGATGTATGGAGCGGGAGAGGGGAGCTGTTTTTT. Translated, it gives CASSQDVWSGRGELFF.

This sequence joins TRBV6-5 and TRBJ1-1; no clear D. CDR1 is MNHEY and CDR2 is SVGAGI in the germline V gene. This CDR3 comprises 12 residues. Trimming took 8 bases from V and 5 from J, leaving 12 bases between them. Written as DNA, the CDR3 is TGTGCCAGCTACTACGGCGCGACTGAAGCTTTCTTT. It specifies CASYYGATEAFF.

V usage is TRBV6-6 and J usage is TRBJ1-2; the match to TRBD1 covers 8 bases. This CDR3 is 13 amino acids long. Germline-derived CDR1 and CDR2 are MNHNY and SVGAGI (reference sequence). V trimming: 7 bases; J trimming: 6 bases; junction bases outside the gene matches: 7. CDR3 residues: CASTSVTGDGYTF. In DNA, the CDR3 is TGTGCCAGCACTTCGGTGACAGGGGATGGCTACACCTTC.

V is TRBV4-2 and J is TRBJ2-2, with 9 bases matching TRBD2. V was clipped by 3 bases and J by 4 bases; unmatched bases: 12. Germline V gene data show CDR1 as LGHNA and CDR2 as YNFKEQ. The CDR3 is made up of 18 amino acids. The CDR3 DNA is TGTGCCAGCAGCCAGACCTTAGCGGGAGAGGGTTCCACCGGGGAGCTGTTTTTT. Translation gives CASSQTLAGEGSTGELFF.

This clone has just one count. V is TRBV9 and J is TRBJ2-5, with D possibly matching TRBD1 (7 bases). This CDR3 is built from 14 residues. V was trimmed by 4 bases and J by 5 bases, leaving 15 bases between them. Germline V CDR1 and CDR2: SGDLS, YYNGEE. DNA for the CDR3: TGTGCCAGCAGCCCCCGGACAGGAGGGGAGACCCAGTACTTC. Residues: CASSPRTGGETQYF. Using reference TRBV9 and TRBJ2-5 for the parts outside the CDR3, the full variable domain is DSGVTQTPKHLITATGQRVTLRCSPRSGDLSVYWYQQSLDQGLQFLIQYYNGEERAKGNILERFSAQQFPDLHSELNLSSLELGDSALYFCASSPRTGGETQYFGPGTRLLVL.